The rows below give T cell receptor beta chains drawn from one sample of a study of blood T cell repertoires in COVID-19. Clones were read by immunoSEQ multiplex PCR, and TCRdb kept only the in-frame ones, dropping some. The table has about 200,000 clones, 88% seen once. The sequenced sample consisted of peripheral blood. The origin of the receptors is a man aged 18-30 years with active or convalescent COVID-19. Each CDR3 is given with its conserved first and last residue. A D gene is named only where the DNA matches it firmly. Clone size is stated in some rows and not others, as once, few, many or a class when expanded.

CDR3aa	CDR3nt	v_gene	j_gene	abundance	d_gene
CSVKGRTNTEAFF	TGCAGCGTTAAGGGGCGAACTAACACTGAAGCTTTCTTT	TRBV29-1	TRBJ1-1	-	-
CASSYRGQGAAEAFF	TGTGCCAGCTCATACCGGGGACAGGGGGCAGCTGAAGCTTTCTTT	TRBV18	TRBJ1-1	-	TRBD1
CASSPSGQELFF	TGTGCCAGCAGCCCTTCCGGACAAGAGCTGTTTTTT	TRBV12-3/TRBV12-4	TRBJ1-4	-	-
CASSQDSSGDQYNEQFF	TGCGCCAGCAGCCAAGACTCGAGCGGGGACCAATACAATGAGCAGTTCTTC	TRBV4-1	TRBJ2-1	-	TRBD2
CASSYLELGETQYF	TGTGCCAGCAGTTACTTGGAGCTCGGAGAGACCCAGTACTTC	TRBV6-2/TRBV6-3	TRBJ2-5	-	-
CASARTGEETQYF	TGTGCCAGTGCCCGGACAGGGGAGGAGACCCAGTACTTC	TRBV5-4	TRBJ2-5	-	TRBD1
CASSVTGMDGDGYTF	TGTGCCAGCAGCGTAACAGGGATGGACGGGGATGGCTACACCTTC	TRBV9	TRBJ1-2	-	-
CASSRLAGTDTQYF	TGTGCCAGCAGCAGACTAGCGGGCACAGATACGCAGTATTTT	TRBV6-4	TRBJ2-3	-	TRBD2
CASSLDGTSGSGEQFF	TGTGCCAGCAGCTTAGATGGGACTAGCGGGTCGGGTGAGCAGTTCTTC	TRBV11-3	TRBJ2-1	-	TRBD2
CASSLQTGGSNEQFF	TGTGCCAGCAGCTTACAGACGGGAGGTTCCAATGAGCAGTTCTTC	TRBV11-1	TRBJ2-1	few	TRBD2
CASSWDRADEQYF	TGTGCCAGCAGCTGGGACAGGGCGGACGAGCAGTACTTC	TRBV5-4	TRBJ2-7	-	TRBD1
CASSMRGLGFGYTF	TGTGCCAGTAGTATGAGGGGGCTTGGCTTTGGCTACACCTTC	TRBV19	TRBJ1-2	-	TRBD1
CASSGGLAGWDTQYF	TGTGCCAGCAGTGGAGGACTAGCGGGATGGGATACGCAGTATTTT	TRBV2	TRBJ2-3	-	TRBD2
CASSQERGLAENTGELFF	TGCGCCAGCAGCCAAGAAAGGGGACTAGCAGAAAACACCGGGGAGCTGTTTTTT	TRBV4-3	TRBJ2-2	-	TRBD2
CASSVAFAGGNTGELFF	TGTGCCAGCAGCGTAGCTTTTGCGGGAGGGAACACCGGGGAGCTGTTTTTT	TRBV9	TRBJ2-2	-	TRBD2
CASSYLQSGQRRQITNEKLFF	TGTGCCAGCAGTTACTTGCAAAGCGGCCAGCGGAGACAAATAACTAATGAAAAACTGTTTTTT	TRBV6-2/TRBV6-3	TRBJ1-4	-	-
CASSLYNAPYGYTF	TGTGCCAGCAGCTTATACAATGCTCCGTATGGCTACACCTTC	TRBV11-2	TRBJ1-2	-	-
CASRTDILNTEAFF	TGCGCCAGCCGGACAGACATACTTAACACTGAAGCTTTCTTT	TRBV5-1	TRBJ1-1	-	-
CSVPDRALYYGYTF	TGCAGCGTACCGGACAGGGCTTTGTACTATGGCTACACCTTC	TRBV29-1	TRBJ1-2	-	TRBD1
CASSLSGTSTDTQYF	TGTGCCAGCAGCTTAAGTGGGACAAGCACAGATACGCAGTATTTT	TRBV7-2	TRBJ2-3	-	-
CASSYSSDTQYF	TGTGCCAGCAGTTACTCATCGGATACGCAGTATTTT	TRBV6-2/TRBV6-3	TRBJ2-3	-	-
CAWTTGSYGYTF	TGTGCCTGGACGACAGGGTCCTATGGCTACACCTTC	TRBV30	TRBJ1-2	once	TRBD1
CASSSHGGNTGELFF	TGTGCCAGCAGCTCCCATGGCGGGAACACCGGGGAGCTGTTTTTT	TRBV7-3	TRBJ2-2	-	-